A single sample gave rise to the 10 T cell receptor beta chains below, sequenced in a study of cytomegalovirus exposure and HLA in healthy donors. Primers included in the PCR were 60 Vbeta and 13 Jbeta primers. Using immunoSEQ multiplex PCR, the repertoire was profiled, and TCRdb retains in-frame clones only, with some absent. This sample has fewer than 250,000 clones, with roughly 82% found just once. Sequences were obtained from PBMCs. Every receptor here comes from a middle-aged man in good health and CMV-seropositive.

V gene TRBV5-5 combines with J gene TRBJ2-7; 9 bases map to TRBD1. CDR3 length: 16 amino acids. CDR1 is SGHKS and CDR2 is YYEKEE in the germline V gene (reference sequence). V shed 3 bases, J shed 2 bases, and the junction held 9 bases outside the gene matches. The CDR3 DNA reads TGTGCCAGCAGCTCGCTCCGACAGGGGGGTACCTACGAGCAGTACTTC. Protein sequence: CASSSLRQGGTYEQYF.

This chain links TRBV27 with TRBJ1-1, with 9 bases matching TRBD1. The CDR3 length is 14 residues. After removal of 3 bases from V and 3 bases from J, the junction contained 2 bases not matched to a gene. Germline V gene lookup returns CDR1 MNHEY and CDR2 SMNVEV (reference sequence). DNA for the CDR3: TGTGCCAGCAGTTTGTGGACAGGGGACACTGAAGCTTTCTTT. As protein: CASSLWTGDTEAFF.

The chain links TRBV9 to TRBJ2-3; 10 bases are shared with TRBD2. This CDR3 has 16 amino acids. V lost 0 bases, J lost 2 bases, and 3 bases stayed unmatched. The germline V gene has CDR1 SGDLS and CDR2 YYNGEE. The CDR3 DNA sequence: TGTGCCAGCAGCGTAGCTAGCGGGAGAAACACAGATACGCAGTATTTT. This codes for CASSVASGRNTDTQYF.

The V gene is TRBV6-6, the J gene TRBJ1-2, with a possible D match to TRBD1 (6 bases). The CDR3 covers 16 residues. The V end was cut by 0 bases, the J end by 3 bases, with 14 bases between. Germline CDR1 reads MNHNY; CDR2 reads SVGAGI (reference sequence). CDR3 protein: CASSYSTWDTDYGYTF. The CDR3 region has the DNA TGTGCCAGCAGTTACTCGACGTGGGACACGGACTATGGCTACACCTTC.

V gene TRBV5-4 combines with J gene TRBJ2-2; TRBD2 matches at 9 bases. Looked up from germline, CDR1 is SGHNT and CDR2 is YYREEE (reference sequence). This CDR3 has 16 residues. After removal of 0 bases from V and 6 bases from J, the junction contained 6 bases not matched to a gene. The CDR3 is CASSLGGGRGPGELFF. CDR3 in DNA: TGTGCCAGCAGCTTGGGCGGCGGGAGGGGGCCCGGGGAGCTGTTTTTT. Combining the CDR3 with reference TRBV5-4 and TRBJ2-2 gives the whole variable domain ETGVTQSPTHLIKTRGQQVTLRCSSQSGHNTVSWYQQALGQGPQFIFQYYREEENGRGNFPPRFSGLQFPNYSSELNVNALELDDSALYLCASSLGGGRGPGELFFGEGSRLTVL.

The CDR3 here is CASRTGTSAPYEQYF. The CDR3 DNA reads as TGTGCCAGTAGAACCGGGACTAGCGCGCCCTACGAGCAGTACTTC. This chain uses TRBV19 with TRBJ2-7; TRBD2 matches at 10 bases. Germline lookup yields CDR1 LNHDA and CDR2 SQIVND (reference sequence). With V trimmed by 6 bases and J by 2 bases, 7 bases remained unmatched. CDR3 length: 15 amino acids.

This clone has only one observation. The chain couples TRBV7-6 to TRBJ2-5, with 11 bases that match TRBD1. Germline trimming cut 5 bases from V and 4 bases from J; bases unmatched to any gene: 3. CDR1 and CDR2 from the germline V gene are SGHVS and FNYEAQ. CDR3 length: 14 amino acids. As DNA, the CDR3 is TGTGCCAGCAGCGGACAGGGGGCCGGAGAGACCCAGTACTTC. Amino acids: CASSGQGAGETQYF.

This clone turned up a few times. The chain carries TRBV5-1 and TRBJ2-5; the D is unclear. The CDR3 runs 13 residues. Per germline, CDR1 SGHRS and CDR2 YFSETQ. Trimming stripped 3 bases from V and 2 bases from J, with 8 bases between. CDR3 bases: TGCGCCAGCAGCTCTAGGTATCAAGAGACCCAGTACTTC. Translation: CASSSRYQETQYF.

As DNA, the CDR3 is TGTGCCAGCAGCTGGGGGACAGGTAGCTACGAGCAGTACTTC. As protein: CASSWGTGSYEQYF. The chain recombines TRBV7-9 with TRBJ2-7; 8 bases align to TRBD1. Losses at the gene ends were 4 bases for V and 3 bases for J; bases not matched to a gene: 5. The CDR3 totals 14 residues. From germline, CDR1 is SEHNR and CDR2 FQNEAQ (reference sequence).

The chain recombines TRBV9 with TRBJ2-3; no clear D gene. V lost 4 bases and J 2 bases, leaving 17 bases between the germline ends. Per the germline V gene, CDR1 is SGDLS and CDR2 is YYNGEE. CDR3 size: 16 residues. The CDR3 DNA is TGTGCCAGCAGCCCACAGCCCGTTACCCTCACAGATACGCAGTATTTT. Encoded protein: CASSPQPVTLTDTQYF.